The next 4 T cell receptor beta chains were all read from a single sample in a study of blood T cell repertoires in COVID-19. Assay: immunoSEQ multiplex PCR; the TCRdb copy retains only in-frame clones and omits some. The table shows more than 70,000 clones, with roughly 80% occurring only once. Specimen: peripheral blood. These receptors came from a woman aged 80 or over with active or convalescent COVID-19.

This sequence joins TRBV19 and TRBJ2-4, with D possibly matching TRBD1 (5 bases). The CDR3 is 17 residues long. Trimming pared 0 bases from V and 0 bases from J, leaving 12 bases between. Germline V lookup: CDR1 LNHDA, CDR2 SQIVND (reference sequence). Written as DNA, the CDR3 is TGTGCCAGTAGTATAGATCGACAGAAACTAGCCAAAAACATTCAGTACTTC. Translation: CASSIDRQKLAKNIQYF.

This rearrangement joins TRBV30 to TRBJ1-2, with D perhaps TRBD1 (6 bases). From germline, CDR1 is GTSNPN and CDR2 SVGIG (reference sequence). This CDR3 contains 13 residues. V gave up 0 bases and J gave up 7 bases, with 12 bases separating them. The CDR3 nucleotides read TGTGCCTGGAGTGTAGAGGGGGTTAGTGGCTACACCTTC. Protein sequence: CAWSVEGVSGYTF.

This rearrangement joins TRBV6-6 to TRBJ1-2, with TRBD1 matching over 7 bases. The CDR3 has 15 amino acids. Trimming at V came to 4 bases and at J to 2 bases, leaving 7 bases not matched to a gene. Germline V gene data show CDR1 as MNHNY and CDR2 as SVGAGI (reference sequence). CDR3 sequence (DNA): TGTGCCAGCAGTTCTGACAGGGTTTTAAACTATGGCTACACCTTC. This gives the protein CASSSDRVLNYGYTF.

The V call is TRBV24-1, the J call TRBJ1-2, with 9 bases fitting TRBD1. Germline V gene data show CDR1 as KGHDR and CDR2 as SFDVKD. J gave up 7 bases and V 2 bases, and 16 bases lay outside the gene matches. This CDR3 has 18 amino acids. The CDR3 DNA follows: TGTGCCACCAGTGATTGGGGCGTGGGGACAGGGCGAGCGTCTGGCTACACCTTC. This codes for CATSDWGVGTGRASGYTF.